A selection of T cell receptor beta chains follows, all from one sample in a study of blood T cell repertoires in COVID-19. The data were produced by immunoSEQ multiplex PCR, yet TCRdb's version contains in-frame clones alone and is incomplete. The sample lists approximately 210,000 clones, roughly four fifths occurring once. The specimen sequenced was PBMCs or T cells enriched from blood (not recorded which). These receptors originate from a man in his forties who had recovered from COVID-19. The CDR3 runs from the conserved cysteine through the conserved F or W. D genes are given only for firm matches. The size entry is marked missing in some rows and otherwise reads once, few, many or a size class.

V	J	size	D	CDR3	DNA
TRBV28	TRBJ2-3	.	.	CASSLGQMDTQYF	TGTGCCAGCAGTTTAGGACAGATGGATACGCAGTATTTT
TRBV9	TRBJ1-2	.	.	CASSPTSGGYGYTF	TGTGCCAGCAGCCCCACCTCGGGGGGCTATGGCTACACCTTC
TRBV20-1	TRBJ1-1	.	.	CSASRQQNTEAFF	TGCAGTGCTAGTAGACAGCAAAACACTGAAGCTTTCTTT
TRBV13	TRBJ2-2	.	TRBD2	CASSSGLHITGELFF	TGTGCCAGCAGCTCGGGACTACATATTACCGGGGAGCTGTTTTTT
TRBV19	TRBJ2-1	.	TRBD2	CASKTTSGAYNEQFF	TGTGCCAGTAAAACTACTAGCGGAGCCTACAATGAGCAGTTCTTC
TRBV28	TRBJ1-2	once	.	CASQPPERQSYGYTF	TGTGCCAGTCAACCCCCAGAGAGACAGAGCTATGGCTACACCTTC
TRBV2	TRBJ2-1	.	TRBD1	CASSVGQALYNEQFF	TGTGCCAGTTCGGTAGGACAGGCCCTATACAATGAGCAGTTCTTC
TRBV7-3	TRBJ2-7	.	TRBD1	CASSFVGGQGSYEQYF	TGTGCCAGCAGCTTTGTTGGGGGACAGGGATCCTACGAGCAGTACTTC
TRBV19	TRBJ2-1	.	TRBD1	CASSPGQGFNEQFF	TGTGCCAGTAGTCCGGGACAGGGTTTCAATGAGCAGTTCTTC
TRBV19	TRBJ2-5	.	TRBD1	CASSSGQGTDGVTETQYF	TGTGCCAGTAGTAGTGGACAGGGTACGGACGGGGTTACAGAGACCCAGTACTTC
TRBV7-9	TRBJ1-1	.	.	CASSFGGTNTEAFF	TGTGCCAGCAGCTTTGGCGGTACGAACACTGAAGCTTTCTTT
TRBV11-2	TRBJ2-1	.	.	CASSFGGALNEQFF	TGTGCCAGCAGCTTTGGCGGGGCCCTCAATGAGCAGTTCTTC
TRBV29-1	TRBJ2-7	.	TRBD1	CSVMGRDRRSSYEQYF	TGCAGCGTTATGGGTAGGGACAGGAGGAGCTCCTACGAGCAGTACTTC
TRBV19	TRBJ2-5	.	.	CASSIESREETQYF	TGTGCCAGTAGTATAGAAAGCAGGGAAGAGACCCAGTACTTC
TRBV11-2	TRBJ2-3	.	.	CASSLEDADTQYF	TGTGCCAGCAGCTTGGAGGACGCAGATACGCAGTATTTT
TRBV4-2	TRBJ2-1	.	.	CASSQDFLALSEQFF	TGTGCCAGCAGCCAAGATTTCCTAGCCTTATCCGAGCAGTTCTTC
TRBV5-1	TRBJ2-7	few	.	CASSIQGPIFYEQYF	TGCGCCAGCAGCATACAGGGCCCTATCTTCTACGAGCAGTACTTC
TRBV5-6	TRBJ2-1	.	.	CASSLRQGNGDEQFF	TGTGCCAGCAGCTTGCGGCAGGGGAACGGGGATGAGCAGTTCTTC
TRBV18	TRBJ1-1	.	TRBD1	CASSRGQGANTEAFF	TGTGCCAGCTCACGAGGACAGGGGGCGAACACTGAAGCTTTCTTT
TRBV25-1	TRBJ1-1	.	.	CASSDSTVLTEAFF	TGTGCCAGCAGTGATTCGACAGTCCTCACTGAAGCTTTCTTT
TRBV21-1	TRBJ1-2	once	.	CASSKGRDSENYGYTF	TGTGCCAGCAGCAAAGGAAGAGACTCCGAGAACTATGGCTACACCTTC
TRBV9	TRBJ1-1	.	TRBD1	CASSAPGQGPRTEAFF	TGTGCCAGCAGCGCCCCGGGACAGGGGCCACGTACTGAAGCTTTCTTT
TRBV12-3/TRBV12-4	TRBJ2-1	.	.	CASSSNNEQFF	TGTGCCAGCAGCTCTAACAATGAGCAGTTCTTC
TRBV3-1/TRBV3-2	TRBJ1-1	.	.	CASNDGRNTEAFF	TGTGCCAGTAACGATGGGAGGAACACTGAAGCTTTCTTT
TRBV27	TRBJ2-1	.	TRBD2	CASSLRTSGRNEQFF	TGTGCCAGCAGCCTAAGGACTAGCGGGAGGAATGAGCAGTTCTTC
TRBV2	TRBJ1-4	.	TRBD1	CASSATGEEKLFF	TGTGCCAGCAGCGCGACAGGGGAGGAAAAACTGTTTTTT
TRBV28	TRBJ1-6	.	.	CASSLWGEGNSPLHF	TGTGCCAGCAGTTTATGGGGGGAGGGGAATTCACCCCTCCACTTT
TRBV28	TRBJ2-1	few	.	CASSLSEGTEQFF	TGTGCCAGCAGTTTATCTGAGGGGACAGAGCAGTTCTTC
TRBV6-2/TRBV6-3	TRBJ1-2	.	.	CASSYPEGDYGYTF	TGTGCCAGCAGTTACCCTGAGGGGGACTATGGCTACACCTTC
TRBV14	TRBJ2-3	once	.	CASSQALGETRANTQYF	TGTGCCAGCAGCCAAGCCTTAGGTGAAACGAGGGCAAATACGCAGTATTTT
TRBV18	TRBJ2-1	.	TRBD1	CASSPQQGQGANEQFF	TGTGCCAGCTCACCACAGCAAGGACAGGGGGCTAATGAGCAGTTCTTC
TRBV7-6	TRBJ2-3	.	TRBD2	CASSLGLAGPTDTQYF	TGTGCCAGCAGCTTAGGACTAGCGGGACCCACAGATACGCAGTATTTT
TRBV5-6	TRBJ1-2	.	.	CASSLIVVEEDYGYTF	TGTGCCAGCAGCTTGATTGTCGTAGAAGAAGACTATGGCTACACCTTC
TRBV7-2	TRBJ2-7	.	TRBD2	CASSDPSGSGATYEQYF	TGTGCCAGCAGCGATCCTAGCGGGAGTGGTGCCACCTACGAGCAGTACTTC
TRBV4-1	TRBJ2-1	.	TRBD1	CASSHVARDRGEQFF	TGCGCCAGCAGCCACGTGGCTCGGGACAGGGGTGAGCAGTTCTTC
TRBV27	TRBJ2-7	few	.	CASSFSGGAYEQYF	TGTGCCAGCAGTTTTAGCGGAGGGGCTTACGAGCAGTACTTC
TRBV30	TRBJ1-1	.	TRBD1	CAWTQHPGQGITEAFF	TGTGCCTGGACCCAACATCCGGGACAGGGAATCACTGAAGCTTTCTTT
TRBV5-6	TRBJ2-7	few	TRBD1	CASSLATGEAYEQYF	TGTGCCAGCAGCTTGGCCACAGGGGAAGCCTACGAGCAGTACTTC
TRBV7-2	TRBJ1-4	few	.	CASSLANSATNEKLFF	TGTGCCAGCAGCTTAGCCAACAGTGCAACTAATGAAAAACTGTTTTTT
TRBV19	TRBJ1-1	.	.	CASSIGPVTNTEAFF	TGTGCCAGTAGTATTGGGCCAGTTACGAACACTGAAGCTTTCTTT
TRBV5-6	TRBJ1-5	.	.	CASSLGAARGNQPQHF	TGTGCCAGCAGCTTGGGGGCAGCCCGTGGCAATCAGCCCCAGCATTTT
TRBV28	TRBJ1-2	.	.	CASSPSTFPYGYTF	TGTGCCAGCAGTCCCTCGACATTCCCCTATGGCTACACCTTC
TRBV4-3	TRBJ1-3	.	.	CASSPTGSGRNTIYF	TGCGCCAGCAGCCCAACCGGTTCAGGAAGAAACACCATATATTTT
TRBV2	TRBJ2-3	few	TRBD1	CASSERTGGTDTQYF	TGTGCCAGCAGTGAACGGACAGGGGGCACAGATACGCAGTATTTT
TRBV29-1	TRBJ2-5	.	.	CSAGFLQGKTQYF	TGCAGCGCCGGATTTTTACAGGGCAAGACCCAGTACTTC